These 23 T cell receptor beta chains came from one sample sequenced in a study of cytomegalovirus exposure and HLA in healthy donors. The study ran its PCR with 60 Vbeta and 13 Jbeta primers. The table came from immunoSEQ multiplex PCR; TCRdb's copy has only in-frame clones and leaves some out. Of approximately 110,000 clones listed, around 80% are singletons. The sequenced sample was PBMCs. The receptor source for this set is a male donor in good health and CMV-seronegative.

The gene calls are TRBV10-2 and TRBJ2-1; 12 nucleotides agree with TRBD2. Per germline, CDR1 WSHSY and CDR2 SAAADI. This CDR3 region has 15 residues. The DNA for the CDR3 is TGCGCAAGCGGGCCCCGACAGGGACTAGCGGGTGAGCAGTTCTTC. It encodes CASGPRQGLAGEQFF.

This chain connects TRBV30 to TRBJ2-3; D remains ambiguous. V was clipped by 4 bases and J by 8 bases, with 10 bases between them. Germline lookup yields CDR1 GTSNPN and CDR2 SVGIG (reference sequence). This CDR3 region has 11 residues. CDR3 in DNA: TGTGCCTGGATTTGGAGCGTTACGCAGTATTTT. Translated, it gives CAWIWSVTQYF.

The DNA for the CDR3 is TGTGCCAGCAGCGTCCCGACAGGGGGCCTTGAAAAACTGTTTTTT. This gives the protein CASSVPTGGLEKLFF. The chain employs TRBV11-3 and TRBJ1-4, with 10 bases that match TRBD1. Losses at the gene ends were 5 bases for V and 7 bases for J; bases not matched to a gene: 7. The CDR3 extends over 15 amino acids. Germline CDR1 is SGHNT and CDR2 is YENEEA.

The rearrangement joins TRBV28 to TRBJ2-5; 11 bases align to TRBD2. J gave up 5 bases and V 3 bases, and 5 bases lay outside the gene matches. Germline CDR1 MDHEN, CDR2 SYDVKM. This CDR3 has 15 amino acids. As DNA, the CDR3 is TGTGCCAGCAGTTTCGGGTCTAGCGGGAGGGAGACCCAGTACTTC. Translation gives CASSFGSSGRETQYF. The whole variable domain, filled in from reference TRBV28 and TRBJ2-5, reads DVKVTQSSRYLVKRTGEKVFLECVQDMDHENMFWYRQDPGLGLRLIYFSYDVKMKEKGDIPEGYSVSREKKERFSLILESASTNQTSMYLCASSFGSSGRETQYFGPGTRLLVL.

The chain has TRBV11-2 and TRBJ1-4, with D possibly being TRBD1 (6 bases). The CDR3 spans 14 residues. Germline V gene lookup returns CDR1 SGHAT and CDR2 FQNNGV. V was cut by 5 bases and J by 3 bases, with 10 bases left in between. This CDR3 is CASSLRQANEKLFF. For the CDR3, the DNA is TGTGCCAGCAGCCTAAGACAGGCTAATGAAAAACTGTTTTTT.

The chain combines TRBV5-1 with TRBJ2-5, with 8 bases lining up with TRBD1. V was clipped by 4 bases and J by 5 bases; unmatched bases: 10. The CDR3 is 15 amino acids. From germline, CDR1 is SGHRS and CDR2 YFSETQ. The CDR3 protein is CASSLGQGPVETQYF. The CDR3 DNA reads TGCGCCAGCAGCCTAGGACAGGGTCCAGTGGAGACCCAGTACTTC.

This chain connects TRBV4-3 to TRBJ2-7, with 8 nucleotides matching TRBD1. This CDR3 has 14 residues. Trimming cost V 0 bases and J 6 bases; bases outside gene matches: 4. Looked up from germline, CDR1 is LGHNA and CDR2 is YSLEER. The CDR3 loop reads CASSQDRGLSEQYF. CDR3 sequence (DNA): TGCGCCAGCAGCCAAGACAGGGGGCTAAGCGAGCAGTACTTC.

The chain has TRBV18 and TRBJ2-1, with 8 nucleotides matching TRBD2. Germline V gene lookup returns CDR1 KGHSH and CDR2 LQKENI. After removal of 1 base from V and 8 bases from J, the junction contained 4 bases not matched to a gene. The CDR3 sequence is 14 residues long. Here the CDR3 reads CASSPLTSEDEQFF. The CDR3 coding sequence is TGTGCCAGCTCACCACTGACTAGCGAAGATGAGCAGTTCTTC.

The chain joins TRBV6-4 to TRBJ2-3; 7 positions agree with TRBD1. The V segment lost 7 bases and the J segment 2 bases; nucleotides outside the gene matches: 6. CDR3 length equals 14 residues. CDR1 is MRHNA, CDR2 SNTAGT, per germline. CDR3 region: CASKGGTDTDTQYF. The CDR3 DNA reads TGTGCCAGCAAAGGTGGGACAGACACAGATACGCAGTATTTT.

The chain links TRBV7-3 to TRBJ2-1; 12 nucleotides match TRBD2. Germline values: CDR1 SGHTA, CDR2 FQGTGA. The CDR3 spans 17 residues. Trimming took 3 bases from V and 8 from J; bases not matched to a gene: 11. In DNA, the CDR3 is TGTGCCAGCAGCTTCGGTCTGCTAGCGGGAGGGATGGATGAGCAGTTCTTC. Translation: CASSFGLLAGGMDEQFF.

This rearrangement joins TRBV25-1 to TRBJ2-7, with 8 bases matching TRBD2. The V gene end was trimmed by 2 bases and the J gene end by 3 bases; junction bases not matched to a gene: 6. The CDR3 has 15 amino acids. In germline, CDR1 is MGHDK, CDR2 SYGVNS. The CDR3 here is CASSEGVAGSYEQYF. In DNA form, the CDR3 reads TGTGCCAGCAGTGAAGGGGTAGCGGGGAGCTACGAGCAGTACTTC.

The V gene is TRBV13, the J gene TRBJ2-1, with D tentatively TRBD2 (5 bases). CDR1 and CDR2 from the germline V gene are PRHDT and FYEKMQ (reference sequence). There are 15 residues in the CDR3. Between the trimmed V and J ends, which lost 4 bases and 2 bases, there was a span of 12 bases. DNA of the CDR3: TGTGCCAGCAGCTCTTACGAGGGCACCTACAATGAGCAGTTCTTC. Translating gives CASSSYEGTYNEQFF.

CDR3 sequence (DNA): TGTGCCAGTAGTATGGGGACAGGGAGTCGGCCCCAGCATTTT. Encoded protein: CASSMGTGSRPQHF. This rearrangement joins TRBV19 to TRBJ1-5; 9 bases fit TRBD1. Germline loops: CDR1 LNHDA, CDR2 SQIVND (reference sequence). The CDR3 loop spans 14 amino acids. Losses at the gene ends were 3 bases for V and 9 bases for J; bases not matched to a gene: 6.

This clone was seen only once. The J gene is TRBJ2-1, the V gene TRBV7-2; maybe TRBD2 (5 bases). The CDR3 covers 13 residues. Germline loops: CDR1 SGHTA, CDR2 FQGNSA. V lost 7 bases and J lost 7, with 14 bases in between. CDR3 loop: CASKTSTGNEQFF. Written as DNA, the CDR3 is TGTGCCAGCAAAACATCGACGGGAAATGAGCAGTTCTTC.

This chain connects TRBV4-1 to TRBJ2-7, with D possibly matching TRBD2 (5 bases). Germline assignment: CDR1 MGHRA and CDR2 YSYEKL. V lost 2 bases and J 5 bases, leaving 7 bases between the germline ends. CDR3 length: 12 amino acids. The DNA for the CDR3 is TGCGCCAGCAGCCAAACGGGAAACGAGCAGTACTTC. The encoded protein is CASSQTGNEQYF.

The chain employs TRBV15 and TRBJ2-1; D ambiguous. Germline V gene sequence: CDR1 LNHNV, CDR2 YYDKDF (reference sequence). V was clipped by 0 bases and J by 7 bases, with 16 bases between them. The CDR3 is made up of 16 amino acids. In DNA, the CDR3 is TGTGCCACCAGCAGAGATGCCGTTCGCCTTACAAATGAGCAGTTCTTC. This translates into CATSRDAVRLTNEQFF.

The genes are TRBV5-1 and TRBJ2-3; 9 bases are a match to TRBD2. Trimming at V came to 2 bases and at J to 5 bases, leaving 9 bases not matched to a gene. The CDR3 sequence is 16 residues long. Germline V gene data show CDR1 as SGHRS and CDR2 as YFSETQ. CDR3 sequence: CASSFGAGGHQDTQYF. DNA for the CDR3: TGCGCCAGCAGCTTTGGGGCGGGAGGGCATCAAGATACGCAGTATTTT.

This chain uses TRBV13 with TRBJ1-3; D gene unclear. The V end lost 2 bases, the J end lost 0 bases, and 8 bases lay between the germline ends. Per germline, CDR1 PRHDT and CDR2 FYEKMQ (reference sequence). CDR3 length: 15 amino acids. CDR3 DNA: TGTGCCAGCAGCTTAATTGGCCTCTCTGGAAACACCATATATTTT. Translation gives CASSLIGLSGNTIYF.

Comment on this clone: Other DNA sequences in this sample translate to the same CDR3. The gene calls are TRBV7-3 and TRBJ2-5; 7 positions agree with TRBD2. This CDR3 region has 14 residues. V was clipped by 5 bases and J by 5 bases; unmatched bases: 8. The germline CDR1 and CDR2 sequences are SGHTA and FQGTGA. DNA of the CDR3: TGTGCCAGCAGCCCTGGTACTAGCGCCGAGACCCAGTACTTC. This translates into CASSPGTSAETQYF.

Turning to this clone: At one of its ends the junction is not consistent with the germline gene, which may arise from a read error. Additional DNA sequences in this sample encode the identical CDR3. DNA of the CDR3: TGCGCCAGCAGCCCAGGTACCTACAATGAGCAGTTCTTC. It is translated as CASSPGTYNEQFF. The V gene is TRBV5-6, the J gene TRBJ2-1; D remains unclear. From germline, CDR1 is SGHDT and CDR2 YYEEEE. This CDR3 is 13 amino acids long. The full variable domain, with the rest looked up from reference TRBV5-6 and TRBJ2-1, is DAGVTQSPTHLIKTRGQQVTLRCSPKSGHDTVSWYQQALGQGPQFIFQYYEEEERQRGNFPDRFSGHQFPNYSSELNVNALLLGDSALYLCASSPGTYNEQFFGPGTRLTVL.

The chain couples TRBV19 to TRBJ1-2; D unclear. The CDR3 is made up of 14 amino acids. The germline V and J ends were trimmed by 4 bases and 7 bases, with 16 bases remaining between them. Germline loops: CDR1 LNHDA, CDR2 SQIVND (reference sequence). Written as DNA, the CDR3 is TGTGCCAGTAGTACCCTGGGAGGCGCCGGTGGCTACACCTTC. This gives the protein CASSTLGGAGGYTF.

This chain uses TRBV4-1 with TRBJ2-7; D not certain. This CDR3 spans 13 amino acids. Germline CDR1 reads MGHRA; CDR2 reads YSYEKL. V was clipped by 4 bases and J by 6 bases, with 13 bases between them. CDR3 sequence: CASSLRGGGEQYF. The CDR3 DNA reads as TGCGCCAGCAGCCTGCGCGGCGGTGGCGAGCAGTACTTC.

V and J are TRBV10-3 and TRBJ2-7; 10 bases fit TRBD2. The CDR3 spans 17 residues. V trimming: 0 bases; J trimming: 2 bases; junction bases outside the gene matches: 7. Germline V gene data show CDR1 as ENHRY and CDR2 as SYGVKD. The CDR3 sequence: CAISESASGRFAYEQYF. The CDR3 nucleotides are TGTGCCATCAGTGAGTCCGCTAGCGGGAGATTCGCCTACGAGCAGTACTTC.